This T cell receptor beta chain was sequenced during a study of regulatory T cells in long-lasting Graves disease. Study-wide results and limits: TRBV28, TRBJ1-2 and TRBJ2-5 emerged as the favored segments in persistent disease. Persistent Graves' patients showed a TCR diversity that was lower than that of newly diagnosed ones.

Sample time point: persistent/refractory GD, antithyroid drugs over 5 years with positive TRAb. Scientists built the TCR library using RNA that was extracted from PBMCs. Notes on this clonotype: Antigen specificity is unknown.

After removal of 0 bases from V and 1 base from J, the junction contained 5 bases not matched to a gene. The CDR3 sequence is 16 residues long. Per germline, CDR1 SGHDN and CDR2 FVKESK. The authors built TCR beta libraries using iRepertoire HTBI primers and Arm-PCR of CDR3 regions. Authors' processing steps: The study identified roughly 59 TRBV and around 15 TRBJ segments across samples. TCRdb itself ran the multiplex PCR reads through MiXCR, one entry per CDR3 protein. None of the V and J calls come from the authors' own analysis; TCRdb made them. Found here are 300,000 to 500,000 distinct CDR3 sequences, more than 20% of them singletons; the top ten hold less than 25%.

V gene TRBV14 combines with J gene TRBJ2-5; 7 bases align to TRBD2. The sample in question was peripheral blood mononuclear cells (PBMCs), obtained when the disease was refractory, from a patient treated with antithyroid drugs. This receptor was taken from a female donor with Graves disease. Here the CDR3 DNA reads TGTGCCAGCAGCCAAGATCGGGGGGTCAGCCAAGAGACCCAGTACTTC. Translated: CASSQDRGVSQETQYF. The full variable domain, its missing parts supplied by reference TRBV14 and TRBJ2-5, is EAGVTQFPSHSVIEKGQTVTLRCDPISGHDNLYWYRRVMGKEIKFLLHFVKESKQDESGMPNNRFLAERTGGTYSTLKVQPAELEDSGVYFCASSQDRGVSQETQYFGPGTRLLVL.